The rows below give T cell receptor beta chains drawn from one sample of a study of identical twins. Each CDR3 protein is one row after TCRdb ran MiXCR on the 5' RACE reads. The top ten clones hold approximately 1.5% of a sample with hundreds of thousands of distinct CDR3 sequences, 7.1% of them seen once. These same data were also listed under a study on yellow fever vaccine responses in identical twins.

Material: PBMCs. These receptors all come from a woman aged 18-35 years in good health. The CDR3 runs from the conserved cysteine through the conserved F or W. The order of the fields is clone size, D gene, J gene, V gene, CDR3 protein, CDR3 DNA. D genes are given only for firm matches. Size values are once, few and many counts, or a class for expanded clones, and some rows have none.

few | NA | TRBJ2-5 | TRBV12-3/TRBV12-4 | CASSSRLSRETQYF | TGTGCCAGCAGCTCCCGTCTATCGAGAGAGACCCAGTACTTC
few | NA | TRBJ2-1 | TRBV5-1 | CASSLAGAVSHNEQFF | TGCGCCAGCAGCTTGGCCGGGGCGGTTTCCCACAATGAGCAGTTCTTC
few | NA | TRBJ2-5 | TRBV4-1 | CASSQGWLDQETQYF | TGCGCCAGCAGCCAAGGGTGGCTAGACCAAGAGACCCAGTACTTC
few | NA | TRBJ2-2 | TRBV10-3 | CAISEFQGGLFDTGELFF | TGTGCCATCAGTGAGTTCCAGGGAGGTTTGTTTGACACCGGGGAGCTGTTTTTT
few | NA | TRBJ2-7 | TRBV12-3/TRBV12-4 | CASTGGGLALEQYF | TGTGCCAGCACCGGAGGAGGGCTCGCCCTCGAGCAGTACTTC
few | TRBD2 | TRBJ2-1 | TRBV20-1 | CSARTSSSGRVYNEQFF | TGCAGTGCTAGGACCTCTTCTAGCGGGAGGGTCTACAATGAGCAGTTCTTC
NA | NA | TRBJ1-6 | TRBV20-1 | CSVLSPSGTSPLHF | TGCAGTGTCCTAAGTCCGTCAGGGACCTCACCCCTCCACTTT
few | NA | TRBJ2-1 | TRBV20-1 | CCARAPPGDSYNEQFF | TGCTGTGCTAGAGCTCCCCCGGGCGACTCCTACAATGAGCAGTTCTTC
few | TRBD1 | TRBJ1-3 | TRBV10-3 | CAIRGTGDGNTIYF | TGTGCCATCAGGGGGACAGGGGACGGAAACACCATATATTTT
many | NA | TRBJ1-4 | TRBV14 | CASSQDRGRTNEKLFF | TGTGCCAGCAGCCAAGATCGAGGACGCACTAATGAAAAACTGTTTTTT
few | NA | TRBJ2-5 | TRBV6-6 | CASSSDTQETQYF | TGTGCCAGCAGCTCCGACACCCAAGAGACCCAGTACTTC
many | NA | TRBJ1-2 | TRBV6-1 | CASSEGTANYGYTF | TGTGCCAGCAGTGAAGGGACAGCTAACTATGGCTACACCTTC
few | TRBD1 | TRBJ1-2 | TRBV5-1 | CASSEDRGYGGYTF | TGCGCCAGCAGCGAGGACAGGGGTTATGGTGGCTACACCTTC
many | TRBD1 | TRBJ2-4 | TRBV5-1 | CASSLDQGQLAKNIQYF | TGCGCCAGCAGCTTGGACCAGGGACAGCTAGCCAAAAACATTCAGTACTTC
many | NA | TRBJ2-4 | TRBV5-1 | CASSLGQVERNIQYF | TGCGCCAGCAGCCTGGGGCAGGTAGAGCGGAACATTCAGTACTTC
few | NA | TRBJ2-3 | TRBV12-3/TRBV12-4 | CASSLPTISSTDTQYF | TGTGCCAGCAGCTTACCCACGATCTCTAGCACAGATACGCAGTATTTT
many | NA | TRBJ2-7 | TRBV3-1 | CASSQVNEQYF | TGTGCCAGCAGCCAAGTAAACGAGCAGTACTTC
few | NA | TRBJ1-3 | TRBV5-1 | CASSHGGNSGNTIYF | TGCGCCAGCAGCCACGGGGGCAACTCTGGAAACACCATATATTTT
many | NA | TRBJ2-5 | TRBV12-3/TRBV12-4 | CASREPGRTETQYF | TGTGCCAGCAGGGAACCGGGACGTACAGAGACCCAGTACTTC
NA | TRBD1 | TRBJ2-6 | TRBV4-2 | CASSQEEGLSGGSGANVLAF | TGTGCCAGCAGCCAAGAAGAAGGACTCTCAGGGGGCTCTGGGGCCAACGTCCTGGCTTTC
NA | TRBD1 | TRBJ1-2 | TRBV9 | CASSVSRNRGDKGYTF | TGTGCCAGCAGCGTATCCCGGAACAGGGGGGATAAAGGCTACACCTTC
few | NA | TRBJ2-5 | TRBV5-1 | CASSFLGGPQETQYF | TGCGCCAGCAGCTTTTTGGGTGGACCTCAAGAGACCCAGTACTTC
few | TRBD1 | TRBJ2-6 | TRBV24-1 | CATSDVTGGGSGANVLTF | TGTGCCACCAGTGATGTAACAGGGGGAGGCTCTGGGGCCAACGTCCTGACTTTC
few | NA | TRBJ2-7 | TRBV3-1 | CASSLLKSGTLYEQYF | TGTGCCAGCAGCCTTCTGAAAAGCGGAACCCTCTACGAGCAGTACTTC
many | TRBD1 | TRBJ1-1 | TRBV10-3 | CAISRDRGQTTEAFF | TGTGCCATCAGTCGGGACAGGGGGCAAACGACTGAAGCTTTCTTT
NA | NA | TRBJ1-6 | TRBV3-1 | CASSQDVSTPLHF | TGTGCCAGCAGCCAAGATGTATCCACACCCCTCCACTTT
many | NA | TRBJ2-7 | TRBV10-3 | CAISRIKTGQSITYEQYF | TGTGCCATCAGTCGGATAAAAACAGGACAGTCGATCACCTACGAGCAGTACTTC
NA | NA | TRBJ2-1 | TRBV5-1 | CASRSRDPYNEQFF | TGCGCCAGCAGATCGCGGGACCCATACAATGAGCAGTTCTTC
medium-sized | NA | TRBJ2-1 | TRBV10-2 | CASSEWSTSNNEQFF | TGCGCCAGCAGTGAGTGGTCTACCTCTAACAATGAGCAGTTCTTC
NA | TRBD1 | TRBJ1-3 | TRBV5-1 | CASSLDGTATSGNTIYF | TGCGCCAGCAGCTTGGATGGGACAGCTACTTCTGGAAACACCATATATTTT
many | TRBD1 | TRBJ2-2 | TRBV12-3/TRBV12-4 | CASRKTGANTGELFF | TGTGCCAGCAGGAAGACAGGGGCAAACACCGGGGAGCTGTTTTTT